This entry lists 3 T cell receptor beta chains sequenced from one sample in a study of cytomegalovirus exposure and HLA in healthy donors. PCR involved 60 Vbeta and 13 Jbeta primers. Method: immunoSEQ multiplex PCR; TCRdb's copy keeps in-frame clones and lacks some. Its table records 50,000 to 70,000 clones. The sample taken for sequencing was PBMCs. The source is a woman between 18 and 30 years old in good health and CMV-seronegative.

This chain uses TRBV13 with TRBJ2-7, with 8 bases matching TRBD1. V was clipped by 4 bases and J by 5 bases; unmatched bases: 4. The CDR3 spans 13 residues. Germline CDR1 reads PRHDT; CDR2 reads FYEKMQ (reference sequence). The CDR3 nucleotides are TGTGCCAGCAGCTCGGACAGGGTGGACGAGCAGTACTTC. It encodes CASSSDRVDEQYF.

The chain carries TRBV4-2 and TRBJ1-5, with 7 bases that match TRBD1. Germline V gene data show CDR1 as LGHNA and CDR2 as YNFKEQ. Unmatched junction bases numbered 1, after V lost 6 bases and J lost 2 bases. This CDR3 has 13 residues. Written as DNA, the CDR3 is TGTGCCAGCAGGGGGACAGGCAATCAGCCCCAGCATTTT. Its translation is CASRGTGNQPQHF.

The V gene is TRBV5-5, the J gene TRBJ2-7; 13 bases are shared with TRBD2. This CDR3 is built from 14 residues. With V trimmed by 5 bases and J by 2 bases, 1 base remained unmatched. CDR1 is SGHKS and CDR2 is YYEKEE in the germline V gene (reference sequence). DNA for the CDR3: TGTGCCAGCAGGACTAGCGGGGGGCCCTACGAGCAGTACTTC. This translates into CASRTSGGPYEQYF.